The source of this T cell receptor beta chain is a study of post-analysis software for immune sequencing data. In the study overall: Secondary progressive, relapsing-remitting and progressive-relapsing multiple sclerosis were among the included disease courses. Whole-study findings and limits: Comparison of patients with controls showed five TRBV segments more frequent in patients, TRBV5-6, TRBV5-1 and TRBV20-1 among them. There was significantly lower normalized Chao1 diversity in multiple sclerosis patients than in controls.

TCR beta cDNA libraries included unique molecular identifiers. TCRdb re-called the PCR reads with MiXCR, one entry per CDR3 protein. The sample contains 350,000 to 500,000 distinct CDR3 sequences, about 40% of which appear only once. The CDR3 is 13 amino acids. Germline CDR1 reads SGDLS; CDR2 reads YYNGEE. Trimming left V 2 bases short and J 1 base short, with 6 bases between. A word on this clonotype: Antigen specificity is unknown.

The genes are TRBV9 and TRBJ1-1; no clear D. This TCR came from a girl aged 2 to 9 with multiple sclerosis. The specimen sequenced was blood. The CDR3 region has the DNA TGTGCCAGCAGCGTGGCTCCGAACACTGAAGCTTTCTTT. Translated, it gives CASSVAPNTEAFF.